This T cell receptor beta chain comes out of a study of spatial heterogeneity in lung cancer. As for the study in general: Detected sequences consistently included more beta-chain ones than alpha-chain ones.

TCRdb passed the 5' RACE reads through MiXCR, listing each CDR3 protein once. The table shows 13,000 or so distinct CDR3 sequences, with less than 4.5% occurring only once. Details on this clonotype: What it binds is not known.

Broader study findings: Ubiquitous expanded tumor TCRs appeared in blood more at resection than follow-up.

Time point reported: sample taken at primary tumor resection. Germline V gene sequence: CDR1 MNHNS, CDR2 SASEGT. Trimming took 4 bases from V and 1 from J, leaving 9 bases between them. The length of the CDR3 is 14 residues. This clonotype was sampled from a male donor with early-stage non-small cell lung cancer. The rearrangement links TRBV6-1 to TRBJ2-3, with a weak D call TRBD2 (6 bases). The source material was PBMCs, sampled at surgery. CDR3 nucleotide sequence: TGTGCCAGCAGTGGGATAGCGGGCACAGATACGCAGTATTTT. Protein sequence: CASSGIAGTDTQYF.